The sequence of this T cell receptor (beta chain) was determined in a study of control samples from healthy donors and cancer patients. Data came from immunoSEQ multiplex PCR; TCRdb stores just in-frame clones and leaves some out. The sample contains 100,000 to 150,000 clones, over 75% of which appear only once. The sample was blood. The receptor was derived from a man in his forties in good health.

CDR3 bases: TGTGCCAGCAGCCTTGGGACAGCCACCTACGAGCAGTACTTC. Translated: CASSLGTATYEQYF. This chain joins TRBV5-6 and TRBJ2-7; TRBD1 matches 7 bases. The CDR3 spans 14 residues. Germline values: CDR1 SGHDT, CDR2 YYEEEE. V trimming: 4 bases; J trimming: 2 bases; junction bases outside the gene matches: 6. Looking up the rest from reference TRBV5-6 and TRBJ2-7 gives the full variable domain: DAGVTQSPTHLIKTRGQQVTLRCSPKSGHDTVSWYQQALGQGPQFIFQYYEEEERQRGNFPDRFSGHQFPNYSSELNVNALLLGDSALYLCASSLGTATYEQYFGPGTRLTVT.